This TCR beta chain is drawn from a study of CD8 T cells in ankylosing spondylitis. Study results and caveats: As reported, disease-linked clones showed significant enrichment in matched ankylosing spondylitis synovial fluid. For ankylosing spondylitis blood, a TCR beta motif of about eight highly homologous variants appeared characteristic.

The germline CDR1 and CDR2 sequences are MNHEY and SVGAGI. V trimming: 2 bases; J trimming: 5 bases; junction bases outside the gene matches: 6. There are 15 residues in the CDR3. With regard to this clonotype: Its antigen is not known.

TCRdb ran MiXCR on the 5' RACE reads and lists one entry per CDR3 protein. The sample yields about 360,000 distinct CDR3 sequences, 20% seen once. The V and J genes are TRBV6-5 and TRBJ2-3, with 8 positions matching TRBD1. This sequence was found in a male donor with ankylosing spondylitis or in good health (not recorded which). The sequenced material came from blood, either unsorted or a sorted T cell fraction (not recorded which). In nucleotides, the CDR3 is TGTGCCAGCAGTTACCGGACAGGGAGTATAGATACGCAGTATTTT. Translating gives CASSYRTGSIDTQYF.